This T cell receptor (beta chain) derives from a study of blood T cell repertoires in COVID-19. This table comes from immunoSEQ multiplex PCR, and its TCRdb copy is limited to in-frame clones, with some not included. Here the sample spans about 210,000 clones, around 80% being singletons. This CDR3 spans 15 amino acids. The germline V and J ends were trimmed by 4 bases and 4 bases, with 15 bases remaining between them. The germline CDR1 and CDR2 sequences are SGHNT and YYREEE (reference sequence). The material sequenced was peripheral blood. V gene TRBV5-4 combines with J gene TRBJ1-3, with D possibly TRBD1 on 5 matching bases. This clonotype was sampled from a woman aged 80 or over with COVID-19, enrolled during active disease. The CDR3 reads CASSPDGGSGNTIYF. The CDR3 DNA reads TGTGCCAGCAGCCCGGACGGGGGATCAGGAAACACCATATATTTT.